Listed below are T cell receptor beta chains from one sample, sequenced in a study of technical replicates of blood from several donors. Assay: immunoSEQ multiplex PCR; the TCRdb copy retains only in-frame clones and omits some. The sample consists of fewer than 75,000 clones, 70% to 90% of them appearing once. Sequenced: PBMCs. The receptor source for this set is a human donor in good health. Some clones in this sample may be carry-over from other donors' samples. Each CDR3 is given with its conserved first and last residue. A D gene is named only where the DNA matches it firmly. Rows give clone size only sometimes, using once, few, many, or a class for an expanded clone.

v_call	j_call	clone_size	d_call	cdr3_nt	cdr3_aa
TRBV30	TRBJ1-1	NA	NA	TGTGCCTGGAAAGTCGGGACTGAAGCTTTCTTT	CAWKVGTEAFF
TRBV25-1	TRBJ2-5	NA	NA	TGTGCCAGCAGTTATTTTGGGGGCATTGAGGGGGAGACCCAGTACTTC	CASSYFGGIEGETQYF
TRBV6-1	TRBJ1-5	NA	NA	TGTGCCAGCAGTGTTCACAGAAACTCAGTGCATTTT	CASSVHRNSVHF
TRBV7-2	TRBJ2-7	NA	NA	TGTGCCAGCAGCTTCGCATGGAGACCCTACGAGCAGTACTTC	CASSFAWRPYEQYF
TRBV5-6	TRBJ2-1	NA	TRBD2	TGTGCCAGCAGCAAAAGTCTAGCGGCCATGTACAATGAGCAGTTCTTC	CASSKSLAAMYNEQFF
TRBV7-9	TRBJ1-6	NA	NA	TGTGCCAGCAGCTCAACAGGGATGATGGCCCTCCACTTT	CASSSTGMMALHF
TRBV23-1	TRBJ1-1	NA	NA	TGCGCCCGCGATTTTATGGTAGCTTTCTTT	CARDFMVAFF
TRBV2	TRBJ2-7	NA	NA	TGTGCCAGCAGTGAACCCCGGGGTGGGTACGAGCAGTACTTC	CASSEPRGGYEQYF
TRBV5-1	TRBJ2-5	once	NA	TGCGCCAGCAGCATCCAACCTAGTCCAGAGACCCAGTACTTC	CASSIQPSPETQYF
TRBV15	TRBJ1-1	many	TRBD1	TGTGCCACCAGCGGCCTGACAGGGCGATACACTGAAGCTTTCTTT	CATSGLTGRYTEAFF
TRBV5-4	TRBJ2-7	NA	TRBD2	TGTGCCAGCAGCCCCGGCGGGACTAGCCTTCGTGAGCAGTACTTC	CASSPGGTSLREQYF
TRBV19	TRBJ2-7	NA	NA	TGTGCCAGTAGTATAGCGCGCGTCGTAGAGTACGAGCAGTACTTC	CASSIARVVEYEQYF
TRBV6-5	TRBJ2-6	NA	NA	TGTGCCAGCAGTTATTCGGGCTCTGGGGCCAACGTCCTGACTTTC	CASSYSGSGANVLTF
TRBV7-9	TRBJ1-1	NA	NA	TGTGCCAGCAGCCCCACTAGATTGGTTGAGGAGGAAGCTTTCTTT	CASSPTRLVEEEAFF
TRBV4-3	TRBJ2-1	few	TRBD2	TGCGCCAGCAGCCAAGATTGGTTGCGGGGGGGCGACAATGAGCAGTTCTTC	CASSQDWLRGGDNEQFF
TRBV5-4	TRBJ1-2	NA	TRBD1	TGTGCCAGCAGCTCGGGACAGGCTTATGGCTACACCTTC	CASSSGQAYGYTF
TRBV7-9	TRBJ1-1	NA	NA	TGTGCCAGCTTGTCGAACTACGAAGCTTTCTTT	CASLSNYEAFF
TRBV7-3	TRBJ2-3	NA	NA	TGTGCCAGCAGCTTAAATGTGGGAGAGCAGTATTTT	CASSLNVGEQYF
TRBV4-3	TRBJ2-5	NA	NA	TGCGCCAGCAGCCAAGATTTTGGCAGGTTGGAGACCCAGTACTTC	CASSQDFGRLETQYF
TRBV4-1	TRBJ1-5	NA	NA	TGCGCCAGCAGCCAAGTCCCGGAGGATCAGCCCCAGCATTTT	CASSQVPEDQPQHF
TRBV25-1	TRBJ1-1	few	TRBD1	TGTGCCAGCACCTCGAGGGGGACAGCGAGGGTGGAGAACACTGAAGCTTTCTTT	CASTSRGTARVENTEAFF
TRBV4-1	TRBJ2-1	few	NA	TGCGCCAGCAGCCAAGATCCAGCTAGCCGAGGTAGGGTCAATGAGCAGTTCTTC	CASSQDPASRGRVNEQFF
TRBV6-4	TRBJ1-1	once	NA	TGTGCCAGCAGCGCCGGTTTGGGGGGATCCACTGAAGCTTTCTTT	CASSAGLGGSTEAFF
TRBV27	TRBJ2-7	NA	TRBD1	TGTGCCAGCAGTTTATCGACAGGGGGCTACGAGCAGTACTTC	CASSLSTGGYEQYF
TRBV6-4	TRBJ2-1	NA	TRBD2	TGTGCCAGCAGTGACTTAACCGGGACTAGCGGGAGAATGGAGCAGTTCTTC	CASSDLTGTSGRMEQFF
TRBV5-4	TRBJ2-3	NA	NA	TGTGCCTCAAGGGGGGGCCCTAGGGAGAGCGATACGCAGTATTTT	CASRGGPRESDTQYF